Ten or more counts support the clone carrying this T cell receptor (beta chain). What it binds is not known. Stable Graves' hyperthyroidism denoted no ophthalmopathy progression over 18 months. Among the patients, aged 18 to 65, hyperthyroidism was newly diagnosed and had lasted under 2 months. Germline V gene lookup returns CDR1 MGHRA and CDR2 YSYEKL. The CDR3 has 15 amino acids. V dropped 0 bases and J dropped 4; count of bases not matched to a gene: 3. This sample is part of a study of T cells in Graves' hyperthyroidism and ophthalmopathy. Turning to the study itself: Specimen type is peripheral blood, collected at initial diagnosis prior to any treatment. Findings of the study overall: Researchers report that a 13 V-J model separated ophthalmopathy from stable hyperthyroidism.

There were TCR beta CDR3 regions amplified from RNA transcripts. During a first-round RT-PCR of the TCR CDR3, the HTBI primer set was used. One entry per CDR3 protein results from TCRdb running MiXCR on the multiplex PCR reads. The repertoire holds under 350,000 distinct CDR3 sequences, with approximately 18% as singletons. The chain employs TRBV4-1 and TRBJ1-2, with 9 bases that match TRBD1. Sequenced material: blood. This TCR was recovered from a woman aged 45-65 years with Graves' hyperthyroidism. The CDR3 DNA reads TGCGCCAGCAGCCAAGAAGGGACAGGGTCCTATGGCTACACCTTC. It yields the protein CASSQEGTGSYGYTF.